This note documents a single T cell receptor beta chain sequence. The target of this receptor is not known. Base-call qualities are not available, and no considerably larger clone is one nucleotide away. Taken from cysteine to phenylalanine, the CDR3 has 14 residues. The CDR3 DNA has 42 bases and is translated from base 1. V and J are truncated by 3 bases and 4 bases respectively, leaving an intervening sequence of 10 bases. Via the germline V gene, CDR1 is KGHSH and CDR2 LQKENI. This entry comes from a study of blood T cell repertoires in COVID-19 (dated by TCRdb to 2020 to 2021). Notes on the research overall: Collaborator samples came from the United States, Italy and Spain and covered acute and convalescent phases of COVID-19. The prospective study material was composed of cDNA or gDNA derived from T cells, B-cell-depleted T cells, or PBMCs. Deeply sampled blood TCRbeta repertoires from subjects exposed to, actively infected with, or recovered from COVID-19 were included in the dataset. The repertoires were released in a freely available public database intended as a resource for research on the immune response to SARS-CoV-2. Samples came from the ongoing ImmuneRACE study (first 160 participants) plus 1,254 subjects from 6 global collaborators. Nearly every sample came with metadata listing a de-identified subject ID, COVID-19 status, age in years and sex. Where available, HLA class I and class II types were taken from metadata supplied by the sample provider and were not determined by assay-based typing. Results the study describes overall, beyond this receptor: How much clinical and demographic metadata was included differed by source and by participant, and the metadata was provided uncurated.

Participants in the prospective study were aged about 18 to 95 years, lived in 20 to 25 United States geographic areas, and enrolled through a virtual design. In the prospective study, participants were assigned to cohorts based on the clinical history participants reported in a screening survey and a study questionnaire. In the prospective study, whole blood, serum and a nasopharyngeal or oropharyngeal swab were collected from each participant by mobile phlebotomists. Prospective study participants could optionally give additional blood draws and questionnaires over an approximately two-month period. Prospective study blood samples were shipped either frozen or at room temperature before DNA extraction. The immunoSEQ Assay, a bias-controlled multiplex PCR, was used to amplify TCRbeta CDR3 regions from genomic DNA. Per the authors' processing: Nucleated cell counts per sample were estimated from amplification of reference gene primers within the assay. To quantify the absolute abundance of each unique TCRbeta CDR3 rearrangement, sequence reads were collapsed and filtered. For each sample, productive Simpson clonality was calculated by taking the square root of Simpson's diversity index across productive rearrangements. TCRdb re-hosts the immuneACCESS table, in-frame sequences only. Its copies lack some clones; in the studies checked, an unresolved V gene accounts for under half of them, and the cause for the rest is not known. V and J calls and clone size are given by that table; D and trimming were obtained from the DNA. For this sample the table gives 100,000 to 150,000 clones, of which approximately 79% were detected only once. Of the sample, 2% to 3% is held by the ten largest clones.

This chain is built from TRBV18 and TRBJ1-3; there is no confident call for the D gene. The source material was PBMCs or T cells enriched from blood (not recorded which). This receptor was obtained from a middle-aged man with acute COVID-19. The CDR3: CASSPRESGNTIYF. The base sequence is TGTGCCAGCTCACCCCGGGAAAGCGGAAACACCATATATTTT.